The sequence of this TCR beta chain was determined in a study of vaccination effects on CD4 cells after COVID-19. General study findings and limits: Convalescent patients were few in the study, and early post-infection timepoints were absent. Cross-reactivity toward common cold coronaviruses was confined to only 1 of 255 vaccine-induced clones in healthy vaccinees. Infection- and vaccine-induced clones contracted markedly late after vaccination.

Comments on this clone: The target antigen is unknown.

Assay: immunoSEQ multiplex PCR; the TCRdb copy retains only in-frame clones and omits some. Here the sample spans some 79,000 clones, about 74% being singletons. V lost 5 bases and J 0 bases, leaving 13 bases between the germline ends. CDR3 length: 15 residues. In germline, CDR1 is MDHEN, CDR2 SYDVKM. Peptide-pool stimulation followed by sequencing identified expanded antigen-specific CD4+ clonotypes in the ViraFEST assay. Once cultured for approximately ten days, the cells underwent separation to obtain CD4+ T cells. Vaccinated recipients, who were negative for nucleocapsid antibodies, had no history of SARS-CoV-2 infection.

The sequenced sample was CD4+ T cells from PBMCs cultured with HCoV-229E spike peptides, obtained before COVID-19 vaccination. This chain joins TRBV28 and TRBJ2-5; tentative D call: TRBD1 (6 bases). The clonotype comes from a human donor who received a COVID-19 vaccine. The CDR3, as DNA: TGTGCCAGCAGTGACGGACAGACCCACCAAGAGACCCAGTACTTC. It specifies CASSDGQTHQETQYF.